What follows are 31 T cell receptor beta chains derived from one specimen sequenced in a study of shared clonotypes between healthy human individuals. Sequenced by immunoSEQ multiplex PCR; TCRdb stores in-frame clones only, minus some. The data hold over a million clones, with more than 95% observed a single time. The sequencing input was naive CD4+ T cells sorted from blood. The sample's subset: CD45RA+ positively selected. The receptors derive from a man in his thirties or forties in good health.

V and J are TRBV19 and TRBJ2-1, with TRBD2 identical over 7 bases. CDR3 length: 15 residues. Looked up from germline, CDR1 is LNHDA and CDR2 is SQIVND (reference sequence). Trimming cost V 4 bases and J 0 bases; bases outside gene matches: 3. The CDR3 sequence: CASSSGSSSYNEQFF. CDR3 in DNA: TGTGCCAGTAGTAGCGGGAGTTCCTCCTACAATGAGCAGTTCTTC. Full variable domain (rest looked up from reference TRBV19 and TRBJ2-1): DGGITQSPKYLFRKEGQNVTLSCEQNLNHDAMYWYRQDPGQGLRLIYYSQIVNDFQKGDIAEGYSVSREKKESFPLTVTSAQKNPTAFYLCASSSGSSSYNEQFFGPGTRLTVL.

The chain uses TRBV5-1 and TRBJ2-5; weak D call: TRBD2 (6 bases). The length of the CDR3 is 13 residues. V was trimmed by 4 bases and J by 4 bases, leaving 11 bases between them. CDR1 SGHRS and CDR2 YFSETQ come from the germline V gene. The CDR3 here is CASSPASAETQYF. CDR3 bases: TGCGCCAGCAGCCCTGCTAGCGCAGAGACCCAGTACTTC.

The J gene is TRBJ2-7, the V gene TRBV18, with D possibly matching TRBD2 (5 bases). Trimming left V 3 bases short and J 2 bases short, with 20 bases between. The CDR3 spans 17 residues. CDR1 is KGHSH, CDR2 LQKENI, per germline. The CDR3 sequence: CASSPPGFQRITYEQYF. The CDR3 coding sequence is TGTGCCAGCTCACCCCCCGGATTCCAGCGGATTACCTACGAGCAGTACTTC. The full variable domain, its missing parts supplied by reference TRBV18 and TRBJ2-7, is NAGVMQNPRHLVRRRGQEARLRCSPMKGHSHVYWYRQLPEEGLKFMVYLQKENIIDESGMPKERFSAEFPKEGPSILRIQQVVRGDSAAYFCASSPPGFQRITYEQYFGPGTRLTVT.

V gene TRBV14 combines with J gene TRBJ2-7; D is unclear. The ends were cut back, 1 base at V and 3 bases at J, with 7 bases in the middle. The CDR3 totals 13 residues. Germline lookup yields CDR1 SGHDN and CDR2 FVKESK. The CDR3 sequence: CASSQAGNYEQYF. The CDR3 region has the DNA TGTGCCAGCAGCCAAGCGGGCAACTACGAGCAGTACTTC.

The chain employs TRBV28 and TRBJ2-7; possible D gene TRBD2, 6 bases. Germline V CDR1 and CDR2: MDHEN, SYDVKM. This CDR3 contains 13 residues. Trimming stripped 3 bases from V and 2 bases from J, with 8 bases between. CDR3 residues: CASSLGLTYEQYF. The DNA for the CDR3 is TGTGCCAGCAGTTTGGGACTTACCTACGAGCAGTACTTC.

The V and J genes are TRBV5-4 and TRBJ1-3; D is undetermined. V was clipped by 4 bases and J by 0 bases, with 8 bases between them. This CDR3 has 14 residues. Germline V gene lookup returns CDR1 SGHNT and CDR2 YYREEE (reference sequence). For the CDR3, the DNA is TGTGCCAGCAGCCTCGATACCTCTGGAAACACCATATATTTT. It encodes CASSLDTSGNTIYF.

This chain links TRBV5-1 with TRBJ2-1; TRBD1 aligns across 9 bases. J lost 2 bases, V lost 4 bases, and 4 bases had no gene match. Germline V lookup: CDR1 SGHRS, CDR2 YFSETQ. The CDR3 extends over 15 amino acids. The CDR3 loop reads CASSPDRGPYNEQFF. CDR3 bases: TGCGCCAGCAGCCCGGACAGGGGTCCCTACAATGAGCAGTTCTTC.

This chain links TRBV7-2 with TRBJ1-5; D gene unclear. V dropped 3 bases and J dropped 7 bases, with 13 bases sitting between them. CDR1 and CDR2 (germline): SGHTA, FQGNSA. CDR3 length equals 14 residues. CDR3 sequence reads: CASSFRGGRQPQHF. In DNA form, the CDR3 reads TGTGCCAGCAGCTTTCGGGGAGGAAGGCAGCCCCAGCATTTT. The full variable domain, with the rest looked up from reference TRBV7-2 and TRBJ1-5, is GAGVSQSPSNKVTEKGKDVELRCDPISGHTALYWYRQSLGQGLEFLIYFQGNSAPDKSGLPSDRFSAERTGGSVSTLTIQRTQQEDSAVYLCASSFRGGRQPQHFGDGTRLSIL.

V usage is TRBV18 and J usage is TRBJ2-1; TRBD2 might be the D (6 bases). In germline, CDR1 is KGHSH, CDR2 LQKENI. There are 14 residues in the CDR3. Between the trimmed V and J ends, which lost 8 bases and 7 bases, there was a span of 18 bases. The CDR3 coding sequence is TGTGCCAGCCTAAGGGAGGTTCTTGGTAATGAGCAGTTCTTC. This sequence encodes CASLREVLGNEQFF.

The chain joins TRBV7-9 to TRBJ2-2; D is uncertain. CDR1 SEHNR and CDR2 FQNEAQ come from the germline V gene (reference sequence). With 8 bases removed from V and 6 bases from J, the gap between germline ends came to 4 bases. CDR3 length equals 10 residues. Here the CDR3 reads CASSAGELFF. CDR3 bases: TGTGCCAGCTCAGCCGGGGAGCTGTTTTTT.

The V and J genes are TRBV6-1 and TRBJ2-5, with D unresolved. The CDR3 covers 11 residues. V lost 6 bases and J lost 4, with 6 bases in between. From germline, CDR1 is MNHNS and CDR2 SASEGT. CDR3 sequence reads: CASRVRETQYF. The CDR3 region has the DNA TGTGCCAGCAGGGTAAGAGAGACCCAGTACTTC.

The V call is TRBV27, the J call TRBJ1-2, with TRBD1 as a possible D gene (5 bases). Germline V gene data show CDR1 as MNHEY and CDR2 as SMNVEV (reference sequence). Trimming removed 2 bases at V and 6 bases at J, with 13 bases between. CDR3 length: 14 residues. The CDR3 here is CASSLVGTYDGYTF. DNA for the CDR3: TGTGCCAGCAGTTTAGTAGGGACTTATGATGGCTACACCTTC.

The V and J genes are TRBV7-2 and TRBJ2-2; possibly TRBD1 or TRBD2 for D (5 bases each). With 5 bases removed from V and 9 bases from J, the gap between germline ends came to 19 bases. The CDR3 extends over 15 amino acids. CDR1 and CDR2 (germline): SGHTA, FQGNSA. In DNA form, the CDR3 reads TGTGCCAGCAGCCCGGGACCGCGCGCCCACCGGGAGCTGTTTTTT. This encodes CASSPGPRAHRELFF.

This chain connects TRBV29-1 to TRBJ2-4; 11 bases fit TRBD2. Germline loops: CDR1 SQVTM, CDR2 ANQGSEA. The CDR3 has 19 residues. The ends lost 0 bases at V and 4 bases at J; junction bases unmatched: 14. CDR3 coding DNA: TGCAGCGTTGAAGATAGTCAGATAGCGGGAGGGCTTTCTAAAAACATTCAGTACTTC. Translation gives CSVEDSQIAGGLSKNIQYF.

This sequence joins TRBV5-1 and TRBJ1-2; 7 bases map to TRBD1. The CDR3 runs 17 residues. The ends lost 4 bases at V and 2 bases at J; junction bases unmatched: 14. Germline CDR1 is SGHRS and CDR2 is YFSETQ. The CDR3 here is CASSVYRGSNLNYGYTF. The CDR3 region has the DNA TGCGCCAGCAGCGTCTACAGGGGTTCTAACCTAAACTATGGCTACACCTTC.

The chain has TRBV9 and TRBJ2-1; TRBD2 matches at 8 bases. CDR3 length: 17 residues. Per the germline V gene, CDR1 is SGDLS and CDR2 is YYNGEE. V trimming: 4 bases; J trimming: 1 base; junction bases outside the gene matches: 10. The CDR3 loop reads CASSKGGPGGSYNEQFF. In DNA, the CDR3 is TGTGCCAGCAGCAAGGGGGGACCGGGAGGGTCCTACAATGAGCAGTTCTTC. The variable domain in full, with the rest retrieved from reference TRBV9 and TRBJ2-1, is DSGVTQTPKHLITATGQRVTLRCSPRSGDLSVYWYQQSLDQGLQFLIQYYNGEERAKGNILERFSAQQFPDLHSELNLSSLELGDSALYFCASSKGGPGGSYNEQFFGPGTRLTVL.

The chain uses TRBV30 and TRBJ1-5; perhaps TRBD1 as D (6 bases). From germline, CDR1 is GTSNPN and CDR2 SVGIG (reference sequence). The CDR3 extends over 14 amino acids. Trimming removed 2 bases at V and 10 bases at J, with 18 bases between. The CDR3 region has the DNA TGTGCCTGGAGTCCCCGGGACATCGAACATCCCCAGCATTTT. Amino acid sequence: CAWSPRDIEHPQHF. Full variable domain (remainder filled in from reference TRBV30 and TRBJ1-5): SQTIHQWPATLVQPVGSPLSLECTVEGTSNPNLYWYRQAAGRGLQLLFYSVGIGQISSEVPQNLSASRPQDRQFILSSKKLLLSDSGFYLCAWSPRDIEHPQHFGDGTRLSIL.

The DNA of the CDR3 is TGCAGCGTTGAACCCAGTTCTGGTCAGCCCCAGCATTTT. It codes for CSVEPSSGQPQHF. The chain recombines TRBV29-1 with TRBJ1-5; D gene unclear. The CDR3 is made up of 13 amino acids. Germline V lookup: CDR1 SQVTM, CDR2 ANQGSEA. The V and J ends lost 2 bases and 6 bases respectively, with 11 bases between them.

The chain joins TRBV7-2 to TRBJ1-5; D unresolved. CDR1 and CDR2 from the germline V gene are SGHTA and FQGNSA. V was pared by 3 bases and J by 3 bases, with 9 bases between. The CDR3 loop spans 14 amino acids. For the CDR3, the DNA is TGTGCCAGCAGCTTTGGACGCTCCAATCAGCCCCAGCATTTT. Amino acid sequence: CASSFGRSNQPQHF.

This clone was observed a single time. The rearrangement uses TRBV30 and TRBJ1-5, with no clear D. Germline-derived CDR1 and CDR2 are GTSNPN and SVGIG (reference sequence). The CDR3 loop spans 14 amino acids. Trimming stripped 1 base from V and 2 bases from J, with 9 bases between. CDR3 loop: CAWSATVGNQPQHF. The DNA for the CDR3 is TGTGCCTGGAGTGCAACAGTAGGCAATCAGCCCCAGCATTTT.

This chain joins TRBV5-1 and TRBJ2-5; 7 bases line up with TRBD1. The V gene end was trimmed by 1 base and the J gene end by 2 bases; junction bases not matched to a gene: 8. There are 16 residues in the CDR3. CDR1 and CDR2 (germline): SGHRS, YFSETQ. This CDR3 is CASSLLPGTAQETQYF. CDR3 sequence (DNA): TGCGCCAGCAGCTTGTTACCCGGGACAGCACAAGAGACCCAGTACTTC.

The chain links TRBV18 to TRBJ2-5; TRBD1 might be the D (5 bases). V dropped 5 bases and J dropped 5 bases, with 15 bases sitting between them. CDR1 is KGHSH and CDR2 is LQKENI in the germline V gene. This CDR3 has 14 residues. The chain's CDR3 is CASSFSGLSETQYF. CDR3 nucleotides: TGTGCCAGCTCATTTTCAGGGTTATCGGAGACCCAGTACTTC.

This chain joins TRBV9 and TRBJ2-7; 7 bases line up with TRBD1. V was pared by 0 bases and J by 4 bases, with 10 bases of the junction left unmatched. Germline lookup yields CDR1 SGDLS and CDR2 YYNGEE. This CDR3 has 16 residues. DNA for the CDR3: TGTGCCAGCAGCGTAGGTCCCGGACAGGCTGATTACGAGCAGTACTTC. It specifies CASSVGPGQADYEQYF.

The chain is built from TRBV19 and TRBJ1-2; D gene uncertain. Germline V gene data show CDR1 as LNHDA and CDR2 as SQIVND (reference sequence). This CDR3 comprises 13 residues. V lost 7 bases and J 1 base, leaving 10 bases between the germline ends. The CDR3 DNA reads TGTGCCAGTACGCTTAGGGATAACTATGGCTACACCTTC. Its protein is CASTLRDNYGYTF.

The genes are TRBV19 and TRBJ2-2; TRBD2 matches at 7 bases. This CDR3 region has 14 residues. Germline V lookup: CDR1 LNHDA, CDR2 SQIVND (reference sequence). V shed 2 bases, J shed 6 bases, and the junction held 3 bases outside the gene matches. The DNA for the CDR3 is TGTGCCAGTAGTATATCGGGGGGTGCCGGGGAGCTGTTTTTT. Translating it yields CASSISGGAGELFF.

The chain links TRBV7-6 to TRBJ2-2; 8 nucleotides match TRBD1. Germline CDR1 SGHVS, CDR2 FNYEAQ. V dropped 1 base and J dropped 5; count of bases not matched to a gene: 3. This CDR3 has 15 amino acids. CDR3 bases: TGTGCCAGCAGCTTAGGCGGACAGGGTACCGGGGAGCTGTTTTTT. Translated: CASSLGGQGTGELFF.

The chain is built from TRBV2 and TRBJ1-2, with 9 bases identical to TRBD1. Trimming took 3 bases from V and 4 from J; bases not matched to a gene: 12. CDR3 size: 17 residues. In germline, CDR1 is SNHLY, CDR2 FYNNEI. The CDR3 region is CASSDSGQGLVGYGYTF. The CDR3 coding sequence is TGTGCCAGCAGTGATAGTGGACAGGGGCTAGTTGGCTATGGCTACACCTTC.

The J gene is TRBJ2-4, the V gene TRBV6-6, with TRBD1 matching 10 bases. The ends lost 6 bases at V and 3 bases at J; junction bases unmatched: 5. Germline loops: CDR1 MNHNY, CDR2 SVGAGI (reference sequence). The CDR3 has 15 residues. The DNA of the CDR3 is TGTGCCAGCAGGGAGGACAGGGGGATCAAAAACATTCAGTACTTC. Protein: CASREDRGIKNIQYF.

For the CDR3, the DNA is TGCGCCAGCACTGCGCGGGATTCCTACAATGAGCAGTTCTTC. It translates to CASTARDSYNEQFF. This chain uses TRBV10-2 with TRBJ2-1; D might be TRBD2 (6 bases). The CDR3 length is 14 residues. Germline values: CDR1 WSHSY, CDR2 SAAADI. V lost 7 bases and J 1 base, leaving 11 bases between the germline ends.

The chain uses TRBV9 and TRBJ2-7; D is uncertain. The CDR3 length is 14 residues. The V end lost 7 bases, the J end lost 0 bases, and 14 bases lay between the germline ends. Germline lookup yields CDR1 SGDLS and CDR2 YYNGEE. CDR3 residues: CASSPMSSSYEQYF. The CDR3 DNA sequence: TGTGCCAGCTCTCCCATGTCTAGCTCCTACGAGCAGTACTTC.

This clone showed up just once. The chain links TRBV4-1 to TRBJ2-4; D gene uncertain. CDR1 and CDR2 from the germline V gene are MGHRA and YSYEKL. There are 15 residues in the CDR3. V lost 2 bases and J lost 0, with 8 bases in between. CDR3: CASSQITEAKNIQYF. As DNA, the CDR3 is TGCGCCAGCAGCCAAATCACAGAAGCCAAAAACATTCAGTACTTC.